The entry below describes one T cell receptor (beta chain). This clone was counted only a few times. Its recognized antigen is unknown. Base qualities are not recorded, but no much larger clone differs from it by a single base. Interpreted using the paper, the time point label stands for: resected brain tissue, or blood drawn just prior to surgery. The surgery cases with the highest brain T cell transcript signatures were chosen for TCR beta chain sequencing of brain tissue, and also of blood when blood was available. Patients had been treated with at least one anti-epileptic drug before surgery. TCR-sequenced patients were children with drug-resistant epilepsy due to tuberous sclerosis complex, focal cortical dysplasia, Rasmussen encephalitis or hemimegalencephaly. The blood samples were collected right before the epilepsy surgery. Bulk genomic DNA was isolated from unsorted brain tissue and whole blood using the Monarch genomic DNA purification kit.

The record originates from a study of brain T cells in children with intractable seizures (dated by TCRdb to about 2021). Turning to the overall study: A NanoString immunology panel was first used to screen resected brain tissue from about 56 pediatric epilepsy surgery cases for immune gene transcripts. Of the approximately 12 selected surgery cases, pre-surgery blood was also sequenced for eight, so four had brain tissue only.

Germline trimming: 4 bases from V, 6 bases from J; junction bases outside gene matches: 8. CDR1 and CDR2 are read off the germline V gene as SGHTS and YDEGEE. The cysteine opens and the valine closes a CDR3 of 14 amino acids. Here the CDR3 DNA is all that survives: 42 bases in frame from base 1. Overall study outcomes, separate from this receptor: Because pre- and post-surgery blood were sequenced to different depths, clones absent from the pre-surgery sample may reflect undersampling. Viral specificity was inferred only from CDR3 sequence similarity, and patients' HCMV serostatus was unknown.

TCR beta chain sequences were generated from genomic DNA using the immunoSEQ assay. Concerning the study's data processing: Any CDR3 sequence that did not begin with the conserved framework cysteine at position 104 was removed by hand. Clonality was calculated as one minus the normalized Shannon's Diversity Index, with values ranging from 0 (maximal diversity) to 1 (oligoclonal). Differences in the frequency of the same CDR3 between samples, such as brain versus blood, were assessed with chi-squared comparison-of-proportions tests. Public clonotypes were found through immuneACCESS searches, while the VDJdb browser was used to judge similarity to known antiviral clonotypes. Here the immuneACCESS table is served through TCRdb, limited to in-frame sequences with V and J called. Missing clones are a known gap in these copies; in checked studies unresolved V genes cover under half, and the rest lacks a known reason. Clone size and the V and J calls come from that table; the DNA yielded D and trimming. A total of about 22,000 clones appear in this sample, 94% of them only once. The top ten constitute approximately 6.5% of the sample.

This sequence originates from a boy aged 10-17 years with focal cortical dysplasia and intractable seizures. The chain couples TRBV5-8 to TRBJ2-7, with 9 middle bases fitting TRBD1. Sequenced here: peripheral blood, sampled at surgery. The CDR3 region reads CASSPRDRVGEQYV. The DNA sequence follows: TGTGCCAGCAGCCCAAGGGACAGGGTTGGCGAGCAGTACGTC.